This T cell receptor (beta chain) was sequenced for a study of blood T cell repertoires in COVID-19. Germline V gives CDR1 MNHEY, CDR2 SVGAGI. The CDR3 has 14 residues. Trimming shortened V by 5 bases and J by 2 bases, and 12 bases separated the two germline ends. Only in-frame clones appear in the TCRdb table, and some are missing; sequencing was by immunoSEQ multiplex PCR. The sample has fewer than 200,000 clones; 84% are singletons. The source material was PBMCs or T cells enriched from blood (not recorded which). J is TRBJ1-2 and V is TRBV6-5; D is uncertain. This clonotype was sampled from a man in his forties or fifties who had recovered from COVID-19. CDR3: CASSRPGLNYGYTF. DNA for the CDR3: TGTGCCAGCAGTCGACCGGGTCTAAACTATGGCTACACCTTC.